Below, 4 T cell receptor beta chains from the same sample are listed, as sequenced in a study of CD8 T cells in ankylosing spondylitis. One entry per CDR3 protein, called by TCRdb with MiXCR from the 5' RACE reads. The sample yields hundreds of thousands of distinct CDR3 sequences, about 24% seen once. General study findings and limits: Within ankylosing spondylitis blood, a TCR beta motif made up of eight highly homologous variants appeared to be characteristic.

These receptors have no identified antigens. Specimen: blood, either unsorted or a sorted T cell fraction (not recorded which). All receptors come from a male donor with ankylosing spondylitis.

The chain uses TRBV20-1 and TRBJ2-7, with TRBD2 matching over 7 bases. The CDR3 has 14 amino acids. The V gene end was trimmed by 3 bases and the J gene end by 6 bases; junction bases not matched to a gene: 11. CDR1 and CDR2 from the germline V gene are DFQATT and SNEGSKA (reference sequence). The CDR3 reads CSASIPGGPPEQYV. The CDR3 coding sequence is TGCAGTGCTAGCATTCCGGGAGGTCCGCCCGAGCAGTACGTC.

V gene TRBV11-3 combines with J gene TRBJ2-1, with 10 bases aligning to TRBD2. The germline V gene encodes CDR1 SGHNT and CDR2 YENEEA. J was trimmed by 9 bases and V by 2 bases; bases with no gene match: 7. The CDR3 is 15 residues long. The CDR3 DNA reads TGTGCCAGCAGCTTACTAGCGGGAGTGGCAGGTGAGCAGTTCTTC. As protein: CASSLLAGVAGEQFF.

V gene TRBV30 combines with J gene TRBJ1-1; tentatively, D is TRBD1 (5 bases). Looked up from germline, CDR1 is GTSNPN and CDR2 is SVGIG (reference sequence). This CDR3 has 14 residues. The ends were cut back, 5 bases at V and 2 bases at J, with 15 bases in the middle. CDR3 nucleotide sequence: TGTGCCTGGGCCTCGGGTAGGGGTAACACTGAAGCTTTCTTT. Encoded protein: CAWASGRGNTEAFF.

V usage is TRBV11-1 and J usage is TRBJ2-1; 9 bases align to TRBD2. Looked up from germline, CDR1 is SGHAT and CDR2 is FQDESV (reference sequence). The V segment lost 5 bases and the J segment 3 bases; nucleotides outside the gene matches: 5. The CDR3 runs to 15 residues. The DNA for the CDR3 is TGTGCCAGCAGCCGGACTAGCGCTAGCTACAATGAGCAGTTCTTC. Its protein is CASSRTSASYNEQFF. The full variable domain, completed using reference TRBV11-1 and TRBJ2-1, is EAEVAQSPRYKITEKSQAVAFWCDPISGHATLYWYRQILGQGPELLVQFQDESVVDDSQLPKDRFSAERLKGVDSTLKIQPAELGDSAMYLCASSRTSASYNEQFFGPGTRLTVL.